Presented here are 10 T cell receptor beta chains from one specimen sequenced in a study of control samples from healthy donors and cancer patients. The method was immunoSEQ multiplex PCR; TCRdb's version includes in-frame clones alone and lacks a portion of them. The sample lists approximately 100,000 clones, about 85% occurring once. Sample: blood. The receptors come from a middle-aged woman in good health.

This chain joins TRBV7-2 and TRBJ1-1; 9 nucleotides agree with TRBD1. Germline CDR1 reads SGHTA; CDR2 reads FQGNSA. Trimming took 5 bases from V and 1 from J; bases not matched to a gene: 5. This CDR3 spans 15 amino acids. The DNA for the CDR3 is TGTGCCAGCAGCGTGGACAGGGGCCGGAACACTGAAGCTTTCTTT. This gives the protein CASSVDRGRNTEAFF.

This chain connects TRBV6-1 to TRBJ1-3; D may be TRBD1 (5 bases). V shed 3 bases and J shed 6 bases, with 12 bases lying between them. The CDR3 runs to 14 residues. Germline V gene data show CDR1 as MNHNS and CDR2 as SASEGT. The CDR3 coding sequence is TGTGCCAGCAGTGAGTGGGGGGAGGCAAACACCATATATTTT. Its translation: CASSEWGEANTIYF.

The rearrangement joins TRBV3-1 (or the pseudogene TRBV3-2) to TRBJ1-6; a possible D gene is TRBD1 (5 bases). V shed 5 bases and J shed 4 bases, with 12 bases lying between them. The CDR3 totals 15 residues. CDR1 LGHDT and CDR2 YNNKEL come from the germline V gene (reference sequence). The CDR3 DNA reads as TGTGCCAGCAGCTCCCGGACATCTTATAATTCACCCCTCCACTTT. As protein: CASSSRTSYNSPLHF.

The chain carries TRBV4-1 and TRBJ2-3, with D perhaps assigned TRBD1 or TRBD2 (5 bases each). Germline V gene sequence: CDR1 MGHRA, CDR2 YSYEKL. The CDR3 consists of 20 residues. The V end was cut by 6 bases, the J end by 2 bases, with 30 bases between. For the CDR3, the DNA is TGCGCCAGCAGACACCTTCCGAAGGGACCATCTGCCCGGGCCACAGATACGCAGTATTTT. It yields the protein CASRHLPKGPSARATDTQYF.

The chain is built from TRBV7-9 and TRBJ2-3; D possibly corresponds to TRBD1 (6 bases). V was trimmed by 5 bases and J by 5 bases, leaving 17 bases between them. The CDR3 runs 15 residues. The germline gives CDR1 SEHNR, CDR2 FQNEAQ (reference sequence). In nucleotides, the CDR3 is TGTGCCAGCAGCCTACAGGGTACCCTCCGAGATACGCAGTATTTT. Its protein product is CASSLQGTLRDTQYF.

The V call is TRBV28, the J call TRBJ2-7, with D uncertain. Per the germline V gene, CDR1 is MDHEN and CDR2 is SYDVKM. Trimming left V 6 bases short and J 0 bases short, with 6 bases between. The CDR3 consists of 12 residues. CDR3 protein: CASSSSSYEQYF. CDR3 sequence (DNA): TGTGCCAGCAGCTCCAGCTCCTACGAGCAGTACTTC.

In its sample, this clone was seen once. The chain recombines TRBV7-2 with TRBJ1-1; D gene ambiguous. V shed 3 bases and J shed 3 bases, with 2 bases lying between them. The CDR3 covers 11 residues. Germline V CDR1 and CDR2: SGHTA, FQGNSA. This chain's CDR3 is CASSFYTEAFF. DNA for the CDR3: TGTGCCAGCAGCTTTTACACTGAAGCTTTCTTT.

This rearrangement joins TRBV18 to TRBJ2-7; D may be TRBD1 (6 bases). The CDR3 has 16 amino acids. Per the germline V gene, CDR1 is KGHSH and CDR2 is LQKENI. V lost 6 bases and J 0 bases, leaving 18 bases between the germline ends. Written as DNA, the CDR3 is TGTGCCAGCTCTATTTCCCGACAGGACAACTCCTACGAGCAGTACTTC. Its translation is CASSISRQDNSYEQYF.

This chain uses TRBV5-4 with TRBJ1-2; D is possibly TRBD1 (5 bases). Germline V lookup: CDR1 SGHNT, CDR2 YYREEE (reference sequence). V was cut by 0 bases and J by 4 bases, with 7 bases left in between. CDR3 length: 13 amino acids. CDR3 sequence: CASSLGGVYGYTF. CDR3 nucleotide sequence: TGTGCCAGCAGCTTGGGAGGGGTCTATGGCTACACCTTC.

This sequence joins TRBV5-1 and TRBJ1-2; 7 positions agree with TRBD1. This CDR3 comprises 14 residues. Germline lookup yields CDR1 SGHRS and CDR2 YFSETQ. Trimming cost V 0 bases and J 3 bases; bases outside gene matches: 2. CDR3 amino acids: CASSLVTGHYGYTF. The CDR3 nucleotides read TGCGCCAGCAGCTTGGTGACAGGGCACTATGGCTACACCTTC.